The 5 T cell receptor beta chains reported below all come from one sample, sequenced in a study of blood T cell repertoires in COVID-19. Profiling relied on immunoSEQ multiplex PCR, and the TCRdb table lists in-frame clones only, not all of them. Of approximately 440,000 clones in the sample, 75% to 90% were seen once. Sequences were obtained from PBMCs or T cells enriched from blood (not recorded which). These receptors all come from a woman aged 18-35 years who had recovered from COVID-19.

The V call is TRBV9, the J call TRBJ1-3; tentative D call: TRBD1 (6 bases). This CDR3 spans 14 amino acids. V lost 3 bases to trimming and J lost 0 bases, with 7 bases between them. The germline V gene has CDR1 SGDLS and CDR2 YYNGEE. For the CDR3, the DNA is TGTGCCAGCAGCGGGACAGACTCTGGAAACACCATATATTTT. It codes for CASSGTDSGNTIYF.

This rearrangement joins TRBV7-2 to TRBJ1-2, with 9 bases matching TRBD1. With 1 base clipped from V and 9 bases from J, the junction kept 6 bases outside the gene matches. Germline loops: CDR1 SGHTA, CDR2 FQGNSA. This CDR3 region has 14 residues. This CDR3 is CASSLGTGDLRYTF. In nucleotides, the CDR3 is TGTGCCAGCAGCTTAGGGACAGGGGATTTGCGCTACACCTTC.

With respect to this clone: A junction end diverges from the germline sequence, so it may reflect a read error. This chain uses TRBV2 with TRBJ1-2, with TRBD1 as a possible D gene (6 bases). Germline-derived CDR1 and CDR2 are SNHLY and FYNNEI. The CDR3 runs to 13 residues. CDR3 amino acids: CASSGGGNYGHTF. The CDR3 region has the DNA TGTGCCAGCAGTGGAGGGGGTAACTATGGCCACACCTTC.

The J gene is TRBJ1-4, the V gene TRBV19; D not resolved. Germline loops: CDR1 LNHDA, CDR2 SQIVND (reference sequence). The CDR3 sequence is 12 residues long. Deletions cut 6 bases from V and 10 bases from J, with 12 bases between. CDR3 protein: CASRPPGAKLFF. CDR3 in DNA: TGTGCCAGTAGACCTCCGGGAGCAAAACTGTTTTTT.

V gene TRBV5-1 combines with J gene TRBJ1-5; D might be TRBD1 (5 bases). Germline loops: CDR1 SGHRS, CDR2 YFSETQ. The CDR3 runs 15 residues. Trimming shortened V by 0 bases and J by 6 bases, and 13 bases separated the two germline ends. The CDR3: CASSLESGGTQPQHF. The CDR3 DNA follows: TGCGCCAGCAGCTTGGAATCTGGGGGGACTCAGCCCCAGCATTTT.